A selection of T cell receptor beta chains follows, all from one sample in a study of cytomegalovirus exposure and HLA in healthy donors. Sequencing was performed with immunoSEQ multiplex PCR; in TCRdb, only in-frame clones are kept and a portion is missing. The sample holds roughly 70,000 clones, under 96% seen once. Sequenced sample: PBMCs. The receptors derive from a woman aged 18 to 35 in good health and CMV-seropositive. Both conserved end residues are part of each CDR3. Each record gives: V gene, J gene, clone size, CDR3 protein. A clone size is listed for some rows: how often the clone was seen (once, few, many), or a class if it is expanded.

V gene: TRBV10-3
J gene: TRBJ2-2
clone size: NA
CDR3 protein: CAISLGQGGTGELFF

V gene: TRBV11-3
J gene: TRBJ2-2
clone size: NA
CDR3 protein: CASSQGQGNTGELFF

V gene: TRBV28
J gene: TRBJ2-3
clone size: NA
CDR3 protein: CASSSKSPGLAPNPTDTQYF

V gene: TRBV7-9
J gene: TRBJ2-2
clone size: once
CDR3 protein: CASSLSGSTGELFF

V gene: TRBV9
J gene: TRBJ2-3
clone size: NA
CDR3 protein: CASSVAGVGTDTQYF

V gene: TRBV18
J gene: TRBJ1-1
clone size: NA
CDR3 protein: CASSPRRTGLNTEAFF

V gene: TRBV7-9
J gene: TRBJ2-7
clone size: NA
CDR3 protein: CASSSSGNPEQYF

V gene: TRBV13
J gene: TRBJ2-7
clone size: NA
CDR3 protein: CASSKERQGADEQYF

V gene: TRBV30
J gene: TRBJ1-5
clone size: once
CDR3 protein: CAWSEPYGNQPQHF

V gene: TRBV19
J gene: TRBJ2-2
clone size: NA
CDR3 protein: CASSIEGGTGELFF

V gene: TRBV7-8
J gene: TRBJ2-1
clone size: NA
CDR3 protein: CASSFRQGSYNEQFF

V gene: TRBV5-1
J gene: TRBJ2-5
clone size: NA
CDR3 protein: CASSLAGKETQYF

V gene: TRBV4-3
J gene: TRBJ1-1
clone size: NA
CDR3 protein: CASSQVGGIGTEAFF

V gene: TRBV7-3
J gene: TRBJ2-2
clone size: NA
CDR3 protein: CASSSGLARGPEEFSGELFF

V gene: TRBV27
J gene: TRBJ2-7
clone size: NA
CDR3 protein: CASSLSSGLAYEQYF

V gene: TRBV27
J gene: TRBJ2-1
clone size: NA
CDR3 protein: CASSSPDRDEQFF

V gene: TRBV28
J gene: TRBJ2-3
clone size: NA
CDR3 protein: CASSLFPTAGDTQYF

V gene: TRBV18
J gene: TRBJ1-5
clone size: NA
CDR3 protein: CASSRNSGQPQHF

V gene: TRBV29-1
J gene: TRBJ2-3
clone size: NA
CDR3 protein: CSARQTSTDTQYF

V gene: TRBV19
J gene: TRBJ1-5
clone size: NA
CDR3 protein: CASSIRDNNQPQHF

V gene: TRBV7-2
J gene: TRBJ2-4
clone size: NA
CDR3 protein: CASSSLGNIQYF

V gene: TRBV11-3
J gene: TRBJ1-4
clone size: NA
CDR3 protein: CASSPGGATNEKLFF

V gene: TRBV11-2
J gene: TRBJ2-5
clone size: NA
CDR3 protein: CASSLGRGLETQYF

V gene: TRBV5-6
J gene: TRBJ1-5
clone size: NA
CDR3 protein: CASSAPEGQRNQPQHF

V gene: TRBV4-2
J gene: TRBJ2-7
clone size: NA
CDR3 protein: CASSQNTAGEQYF

V gene: TRBV4-2
J gene: TRBJ1-2
clone size: NA
CDR3 protein: CASSQDSSNYGYTF

V gene: TRBV2
J gene: TRBJ2-7
clone size: once
CDR3 protein: CASRTTSGSYEQYF

V gene: TRBV28
J gene: TRBJ2-7
clone size: NA
CDR3 protein: CASSPEGAREQYF

V gene: TRBV12-5
J gene: TRBJ1-1
clone size: NA
CDR3 protein: CASGWGTSTEAFF

V gene: TRBV11-1
J gene: TRBJ1-3
clone size: NA
CDR3 protein: CASSLSRDSSGNTIYF

V gene: TRBV7-2
J gene: TRBJ2-7
clone size: NA
CDR3 protein: CASSPIVSLGQYF

V gene: TRBV19
J gene: TRBJ2-5
clone size: NA
CDR3 protein: CASSLPGGKTQYF

V gene: TRBV6-4
J gene: TRBJ2-3
clone size: NA
CDR3 protein: CASSEAGGTDTQYF

V gene: TRBV6-6
J gene: TRBJ2-5
clone size: NA
CDR3 protein: CASSYSVSGAGAQYF

V gene: TRBV5-1
J gene: TRBJ1-1
clone size: NA
CDR3 protein: CASSLGDNVNTEAFF

V gene: TRBV7-2
J gene: TRBJ2-1
clone size: NA
CDR3 protein: CASSSGGKLDEQFF

V gene: TRBV7-6
J gene: TRBJ2-3
clone size: NA
CDR3 protein: CASSPGAPTDTQYF

V gene: TRBV19
J gene: TRBJ2-6
clone size: once
CDR3 protein: CASSTLPGQGAWGANVLTF

V gene: TRBV4-2
J gene: TRBJ2-1
clone size: NA
CDR3 protein: CASSQAIGLSGSDNEQFF

V gene: TRBV7-3
J gene: TRBJ2-2
clone size: NA
CDR3 protein: CASSDRGGELFF

V gene: TRBV29-1
J gene: TRBJ1-3
clone size: NA
CDR3 protein: CSVEDLSGRDTIYF

V gene: TRBV6-5
J gene: TRBJ2-1
clone size: NA
CDR3 protein: CASSQLAGGGEQFF

V gene: TRBV18
J gene: TRBJ1-5
clone size: NA
CDR3 protein: CASSPRPLNRVGDQPQHF

V gene: TRBV28
J gene: TRBJ2-5
clone size: few
CDR3 protein: CASSLSLAGVKTQYF

V gene: TRBV19
J gene: TRBJ1-2
clone size: once
CDR3 protein: CATAQRAANYGYTF